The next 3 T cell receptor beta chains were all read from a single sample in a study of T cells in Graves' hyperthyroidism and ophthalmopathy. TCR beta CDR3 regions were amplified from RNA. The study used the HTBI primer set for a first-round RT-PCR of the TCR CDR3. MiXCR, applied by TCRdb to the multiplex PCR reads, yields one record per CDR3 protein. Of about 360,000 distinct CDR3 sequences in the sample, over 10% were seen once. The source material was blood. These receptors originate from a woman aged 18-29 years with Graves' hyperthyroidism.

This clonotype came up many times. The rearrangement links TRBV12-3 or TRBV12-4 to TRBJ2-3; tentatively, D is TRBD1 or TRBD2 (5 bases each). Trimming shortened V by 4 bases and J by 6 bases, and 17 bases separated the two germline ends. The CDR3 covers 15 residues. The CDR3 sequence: CASSSTGPDVDTQYF. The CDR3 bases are TGTGCCAGCAGTTCCACGGGGCCTGACGTCGATACGCAGTATTTT.

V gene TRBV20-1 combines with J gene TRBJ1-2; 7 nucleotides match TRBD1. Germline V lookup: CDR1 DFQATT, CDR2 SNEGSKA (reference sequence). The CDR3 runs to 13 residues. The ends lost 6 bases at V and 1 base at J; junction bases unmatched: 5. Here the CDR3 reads CSASGGLNYGYTF. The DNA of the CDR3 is TGCAGTGCGTCAGGGGGACTTAACTATGGCTACACCTTC.

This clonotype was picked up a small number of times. The CDR3 protein is CAISGQSQETQYF. In DNA, the CDR3 is TGTGCCATCAGTGGACAGTCCCAAGAGACCCAGTACTTC. The rearrangement uses TRBV10-3 and TRBJ2-5, with a tentative D call TRBD1 (5 bases). Germline CDR1 and CDR2: ENHRY and SYGVKD. Trimming left V 4 bases short and J 1 base short, with 7 bases between. The CDR3 totals 13 residues.